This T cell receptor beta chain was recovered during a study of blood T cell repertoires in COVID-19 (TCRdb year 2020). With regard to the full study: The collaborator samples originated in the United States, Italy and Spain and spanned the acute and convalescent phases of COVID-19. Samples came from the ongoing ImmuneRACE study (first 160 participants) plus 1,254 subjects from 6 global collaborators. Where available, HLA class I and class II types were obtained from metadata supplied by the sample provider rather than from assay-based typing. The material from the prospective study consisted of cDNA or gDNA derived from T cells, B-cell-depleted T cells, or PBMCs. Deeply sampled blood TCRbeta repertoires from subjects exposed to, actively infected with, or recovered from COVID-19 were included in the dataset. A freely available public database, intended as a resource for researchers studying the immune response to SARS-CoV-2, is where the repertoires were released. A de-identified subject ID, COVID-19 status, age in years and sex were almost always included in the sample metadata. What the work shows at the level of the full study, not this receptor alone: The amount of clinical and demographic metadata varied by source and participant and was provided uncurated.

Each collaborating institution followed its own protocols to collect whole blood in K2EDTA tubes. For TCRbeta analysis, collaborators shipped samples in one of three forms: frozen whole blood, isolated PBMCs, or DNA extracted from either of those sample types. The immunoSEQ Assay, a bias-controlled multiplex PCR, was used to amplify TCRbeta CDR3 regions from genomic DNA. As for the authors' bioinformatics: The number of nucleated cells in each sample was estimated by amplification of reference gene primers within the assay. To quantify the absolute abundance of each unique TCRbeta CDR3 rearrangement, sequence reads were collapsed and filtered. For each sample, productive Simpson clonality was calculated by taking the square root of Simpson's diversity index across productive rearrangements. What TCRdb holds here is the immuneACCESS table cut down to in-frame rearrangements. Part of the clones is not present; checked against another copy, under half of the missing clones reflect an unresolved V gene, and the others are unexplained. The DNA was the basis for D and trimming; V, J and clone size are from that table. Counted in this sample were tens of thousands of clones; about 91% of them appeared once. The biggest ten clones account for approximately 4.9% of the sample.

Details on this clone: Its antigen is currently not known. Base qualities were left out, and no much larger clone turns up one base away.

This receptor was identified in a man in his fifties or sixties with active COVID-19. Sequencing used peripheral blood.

CDR3 sequence: CASSYRGRLNTGELFF. The DNA sequence is given as TGTGCCAGCAGTTACAGGGGAAGATTGAACACCGGGGAGCTGTTTTTT. The sequence is built from TRBV27 and TRBJ2-2; TRBD1 fits 7 bases in the junction. There are 16 amino acids in the CDR3, from cysteine to phenylalanine inclusive. The DNA shown is the 48-base CDR3, in frame from base 1. Clipping removes 4 bases from V and 1 base from J, with 6 as the unmatched junction base count. In the germline V gene (reference sequence), CDR1 corresponds to MNHEY and CDR2 to SMNVEV.